This T cell receptor beta chain was retrieved from a study of response to subunit inactivated influenza vaccine. The CDR3 consists of 12 residues. CDR1 is MDHEN and CDR2 is SYDVKM in the germline V gene. Unmatched junction bases numbered 3, after V lost 8 bases and J lost 4 bases. TCRdb analysed the RT-PCR reads with MiXCR anew, one entry per CDR3 protein. The sample contains around 200,000 distinct CDR3 sequences, around 9.2% of which appear only once. The J gene is TRBJ2-5, the V gene TRBV28; 8 bases line up with TRBD2. This clonotype was sampled from a man aged 45-60 years who received an inactivated influenza vaccine. This specimen was non-naive T cells sorted from PBMCs, taken on the day of vaccination. The CDR3: CASGLAGETQYF. The CDR3 DNA reads as TGTGCCAGCGGACTAGCAGGAGAGACCCAGTACTTC.